These T cell receptor beta chains were read from a single sample in a study of immunodeficiency. Data came from immunoSEQ multiplex PCR; TCRdb stores just in-frame clones and leaves some out. The sample has 1,100 to 1,500 clones, approximately 96% seen once. Sequenced sample: CD4+ T cells from blood. Receptors originate from a girl aged 2 to 9. Each CDR3 is given with its conserved first and last residue. D genes are given only for firm matches. The size of a clone is reported for some rows only, either as once, few or many, or as a class for expanded clones.

TRBV27	NA	TRBD2	TRBJ2-3	TGTGCCAGCACCCCCCTAGCGGGAGGGAGAGATACGCAGTATTTT	CASTPLAGGRDTQYF
TRBV2	NA	NA	TRBJ1-2	TGTGCCAGCGACCTTTTTTACGGGGGCGAGAGTAGAGGCTACACCTTC	CASDLFYGGESRGYTF
TRBV18	NA	NA	TRBJ2-3	TGTGCCAGCTCACCAACCACAGATACGCAGTATTTT	CASSPTTDTQYF
TRBV7-8	NA	NA	TRBJ2-7	TGTGCCAGCAGCCAACAGGGCCACGAGCAGTACTTC	CASSQQGHEQYF
TRBV5-1	NA	NA	TRBJ2-1	TGCGCCAGCAGCTCTGAATCCTCCCAGTTCTTC	CASSSESSQFF
TRBV5-1	NA	TRBD2	TRBJ2-2	TGCGCCAGCAGCTTGCAACTAGCGGGAGGCGGGCGCGCCGGGGAGCTGTTTTTT	CASSLQLAGGGRAGELFF
TRBV19	NA	NA	TRBJ2-1	TGTGCCAGTAGTATTTATAAAGACAATGAGCAGTTCTTC	CASSIYKDNEQFF
TRBV29-1	NA	NA	TRBJ2-3	TGCAGCGTTGCCGGGGACCACACAGATACGCAGTATTTT	CSVAGDHTDTQYF
TRBV9	NA	TRBD2	TRBJ2-6	TGTGCCAGCAGCGTAGCGCGGGGGAGGATATCTGGGGCCAACGTCCTGACTTTC	CASSVARGRISGANVLTF
TRBV7-8	NA	NA	TRBJ1-1	TGTGCCAGCAGCTTCAACAGGATTGGGGGGTACACTGAAGCTTTCTTT	CASSFNRIGGYTEAFF
TRBV6-1	NA	NA	TRBJ2-1	TGTGCCAGCAGTGAAGAAGGTGAGCAGTTCTTC	CASSEEGEQFF
TRBV9	NA	TRBD2	TRBJ2-1	TGTGCCAGCAGCGCTATCTCCGGGACTAGCGGGAGGGCCTACAATGAGCAGTTCTTC	CASSAISGTSGRAYNEQFF
TRBV15	NA	TRBD1	TRBJ1-1	TGTGCCACCAGCAGGGGACAGGGGGAAACTGAAGCTTTCTTT	CATSRGQGETEAFF
TRBV3-1/TRBV3-2	NA	NA	TRBJ2-7	TGTGCCAGCAGCCAAGGGTGGGCCTCGAACGAGCAGTACTTC	CASSQGWASNEQYF
TRBV6-6	NA	TRBD1	TRBJ2-1	TGTGCCAGCAGTCGTTCATCCGGGACAGGGGGCACCTCCTACTCCTACAATGAGCAGTTCTTC	CASSRSSGTGGTSYSYNEQFF
TRBV18	NA	NA	TRBJ1-4	TGTGCCAGCTCAGAGGAGACGGCTAATGAAAAACTGTTTTTT	CASSEETANEKLFF
TRBV5-1	NA	NA	TRBJ2-3	TGCGCCAGCAGCTTAGTAACAAGGGTGGCAGATACGCAGTATTTT	CASSLVTRVADTQYF
TRBV10-3	NA	NA	TRBJ2-1	TGTGCCATCAGTGAGTCGGGCTCCTACAATGAGCAGTTCTTC	CAISESGSYNEQFF
TRBV3-1/TRBV3-2	NA	TRBD1	TRBJ1-2	TGTGCCAGCAGCCGCCGCCTGACAGGGGGAAGCTACACCTTC	CASSRRLTGGSYTF
TRBV5-1	NA	TRBD2	TRBJ2-3	TGCGCCGTCAGACTAGCGGGAAATCTCGGTACGCAGTATTTT	CAVRLAGNLGTQYF
TRBV4-2	NA	NA	TRBJ2-7	TGTGCCAGCAGCCAAGGCCACCCCTTTTCCTCCTCCTACGAGCAGTACTTC	CASSQGHPFSSSYEQYF
TRBV6-5	NA	NA	TRBJ2-7	TGTGCCAGCAGTTACTCGAGAGGGAATCCGTACTTC	CASSYSRGNPYF
TRBV12-3/TRBV12-4	NA	NA	TRBJ2-7	TGTGCCAGCAGCCGTCTTTACGAGCAGTACTTC	CASSRLYEQYF
TRBV19	once	TRBD2	TRBJ2-1	TGTGCCAGTAGTCAAGGACTAGCGGGAGATGAGCAGTTCTTC	CASSQGLAGDEQFF
TRBV12-3/TRBV12-4	NA	TRBD1	TRBJ2-4	TGTGCCAGCAGACAAACAGGGGGCGCAGAGTACTTC	CASRQTGGAEYF
TRBV6-5	NA	TRBD1	TRBJ1-5	TGTGCCAGCAGTTTAAGACAGGGGATTCAGCCCCAGCATTTT	CASSLRQGIQPQHF
TRBV2	NA	NA	TRBJ2-3	TGTGCCAGCAATGACCATTATACAGATACGCAGTATTTT	CASNDHYTDTQYF
TRBV5-1	NA	NA	TRBJ2-1	TGCGCCAGCAGCTTGGCATCCGCAGGACGCGGGGACAATGAGCAGTTCTTC	CASSLASAGRGDNEQFF
TRBV13	NA	NA	TRBJ1-1	TGTGCCAGCAGACATACAGGGATCACTGAAGCTTTCTTT	CASRHTGITEAFF